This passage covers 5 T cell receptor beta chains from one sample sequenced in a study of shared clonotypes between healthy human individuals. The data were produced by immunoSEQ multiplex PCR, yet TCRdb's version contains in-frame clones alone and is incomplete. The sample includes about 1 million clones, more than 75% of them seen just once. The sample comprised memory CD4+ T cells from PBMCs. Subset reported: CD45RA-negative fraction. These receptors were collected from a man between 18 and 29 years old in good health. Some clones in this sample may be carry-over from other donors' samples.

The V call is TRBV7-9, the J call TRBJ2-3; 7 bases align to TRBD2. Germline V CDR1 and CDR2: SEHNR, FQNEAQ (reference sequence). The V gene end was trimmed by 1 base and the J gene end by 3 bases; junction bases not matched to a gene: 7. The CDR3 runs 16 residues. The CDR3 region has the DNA TGTGCCAGCAGCTTAGGTACTTCGGGGGGAACAGATACGCAGTATTTT. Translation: CASSLGTSGGTDTQYF.

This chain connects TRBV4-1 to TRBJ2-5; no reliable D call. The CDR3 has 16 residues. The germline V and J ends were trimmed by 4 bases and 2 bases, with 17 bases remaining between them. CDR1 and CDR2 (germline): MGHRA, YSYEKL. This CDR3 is CASSPVSLLGQETQYF. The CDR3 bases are TGCGCCAGCAGCCCCGTTTCCTTGCTAGGGCAAGAGACCCAGTACTTC.

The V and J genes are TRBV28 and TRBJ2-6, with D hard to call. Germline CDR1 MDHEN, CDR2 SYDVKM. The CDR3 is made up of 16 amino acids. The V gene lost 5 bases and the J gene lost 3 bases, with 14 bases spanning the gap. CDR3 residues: CASSPPTLGGANVLTF. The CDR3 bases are TGTGCCAGCAGTCCCCCAACTCTAGGTGGGGCCAACGTCCTGACTTTC.

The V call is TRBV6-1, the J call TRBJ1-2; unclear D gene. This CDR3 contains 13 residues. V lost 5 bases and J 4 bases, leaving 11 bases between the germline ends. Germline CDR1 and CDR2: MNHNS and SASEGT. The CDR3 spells CASSMDGTYGYTF. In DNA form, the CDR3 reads TGTGCCAGCAGTATGGACGGAACCTATGGCTACACCTTC.

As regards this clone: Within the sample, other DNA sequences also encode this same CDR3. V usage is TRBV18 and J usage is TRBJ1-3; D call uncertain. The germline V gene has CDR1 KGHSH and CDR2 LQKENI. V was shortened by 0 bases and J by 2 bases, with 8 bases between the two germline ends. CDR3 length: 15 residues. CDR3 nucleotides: TGTGCCAGCTCACCACCGGGAGGAACTGGAAACACCATATATTTT. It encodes CASSPPGGTGNTIYF.